One and the same sample provided the 16 T cell receptor beta chains below, sequenced in a study of blood T cell repertoires in COVID-19. Sequencing used immunoSEQ multiplex PCR; TCRdb keeps in-frame clones, though not all of them. The profile shows 150,000 to 200,000 clones, about 81% of them singletons. Sequencing was done on a sample of peripheral blood. All receptors come from a man aged 25-45 years with active or convalescent COVID-19.

The rearrangement uses TRBV6-2 or TRBV6-3 and TRBJ2-1, with 9 bases that match TRBD1. The germline gives CDR1 MNHEY, CDR2 SVGEGT. The CDR3 sequence is 18 residues long. V dropped 5 bases and J dropped 7; count of bases not matched to a gene: 18. The CDR3 protein is CASSLDVFWDRVLNEQFF. CDR3 bases: TGTGCCAGCAGTCTAGACGTGTTTTGGGACAGGGTTTTGAATGAGCAGTTCTTC.

The chain combines TRBV16 with TRBJ1-1, with 9 bases aligning to TRBD1. This CDR3 has 16 amino acids. The ends lost 2 bases at V and 3 bases at J; junction bases unmatched: 7. Looked up from germline, CDR1 is KGHSY and CDR2 is FQNENV. CDR3 bases: TGTGCCAGCAGCCAAGGACAGGGGCGCGGGTACACTGAAGCTTTCTTT. Its translation: CASSQGQGRGYTEAFF.

The chain combines TRBV7-9 with TRBJ2-3, with D possibly being TRBD2 (5 bases). V was clipped by 5 bases and J by 4 bases, with 13 bases between them. Germline CDR1 and CDR2: SEHNR and FQNEAQ (reference sequence). The CDR3 has 14 amino acids. This CDR3 reads CASSPTSTPDTQYF. The CDR3 DNA sequence: TGTGCCAGCAGCCCAACTAGTACCCCAGATACGCAGTATTTT. The entire variable domain, with the rest obtained from reference TRBV7-9 and TRBJ2-3, is as follows: DTGVSQNPRHKITKRGQNVTFRCDPISEHNRLYWYRQTLGQGPEFLTYFQNEAQLEKSRLLSDRFSAERPKGSFSTLEIQRTEQGDSAMYLCASSPTSTPDTQYFGPGTRLTVL.

The chain links TRBV27 to TRBJ1-5; D might be TRBD1 (6 bases). The V end was cut by 4 bases, the J end by 6 bases, with 13 bases between. CDR1 is MNHEY, CDR2 SMNVEV, per germline (reference sequence). This CDR3 spans 14 amino acids. In nucleotides, the CDR3 is TGTGCCAGCAGTTCAACAGGGAACGGTCAGCCCCAGCATTTT. Its translation is CASSSTGNGQPQHF.

The chain combines TRBV10-1 with TRBJ2-2; tentatively, D is TRBD1 (6 bases). Germline CDR1 WNHNN, CDR2 SYGVQD (reference sequence). Trimming cost V 0 bases and J 4 bases, with 6 bases left between them. The length of the CDR3 is 14 residues. DNA of the CDR3: TGCGCCAGCAGTGAGTCGGGGGCCACCGGGGAGCTGTTTTTT. This gives the protein CASSESGATGELFF.

The gene calls are TRBV2 and TRBJ1-2; a possible D gene is TRBD1 (6 bases). This CDR3 spans 14 amino acids. The V end lost 6 bases, the J end lost 2 bases, and 13 bases lay between the germline ends. Germline CDR1 is SNHLY and CDR2 is FYNNEI. Here the CDR3 reads CASRGHSSNYGYTF. DNA for the CDR3: TGTGCCAGCAGGGGACACAGCTCGAACTATGGCTACACCTTC. Full variable domain (missing parts from reference TRBV2 and TRBJ1-2): EPEVTQTPSHQVTQMGQEVILRCVPISNHLYFYWYRQILGQKVEFLVSFYNNEISEKSEIFDDQFSVERPDGSNFTLKIRSTKLEDSAMYFCASRGHSSNYGYTFGSGTRLTVV.

The chain links TRBV10-3 to TRBJ1-5, with 7 positions matching TRBD1. V shed 2 bases and J 9 bases; nucleotides not matched to a gene: 4. The CDR3 sequence is 13 residues long. CDR1 ENHRY and CDR2 SYGVKD come from the germline V gene. The CDR3 reads CAISEDRVSPQHF. The CDR3 nucleotides read TGTGCCATCAGTGAGGACAGGGTTTCGCCCCAGCATTTT.

The chain carries TRBV3-1 (or the pseudogene TRBV3-2) and TRBJ1-2; the D gene is possibly TRBD1 (6 bases). Deletions cut 3 bases from V and 0 bases from J, with 8 bases between. Germline lookup yields CDR1 LGHDT and CDR2 YNNKEL (reference sequence). The CDR3 is made up of 14 amino acids. The CDR3 loop reads CASSQGASNYGYTF. The CDR3 DNA sequence: TGTGCCAGCAGCCAGGGGGCTTCTAACTATGGCTACACCTTC.

The chain employs TRBV28 and TRBJ1-2; possibly TRBD1 for D (6 bases). This CDR3 spans 15 amino acids. From germline, CDR1 is MDHEN and CDR2 SYDVKM. V was shortened by 4 bases and J by 4 bases, with 16 bases between the two germline ends. CDR3 nucleotides: TGTGCCAGCAGTTGGGAGGGCAGGGGCCGCTATGGCTACACCTTC. It is translated as CASSWEGRGRYGYTF.

The rearrangement uses TRBV11-2 and TRBJ1-2; TRBD1 matches 9 bases. The germline gives CDR1 SGHAT, CDR2 FQNNGV. The CDR3 has 15 residues. After removal of 3 bases from V and 7 bases from J, the junction contained 9 bases not matched to a gene. The CDR3 sequence: CASSLGTGGSGGYTF. The CDR3 DNA is TGTGCCAGCAGCTTGGGCACAGGGGGCTCTGGTGGCTACACCTTC.

This clone is a singleton in its sample. This rearrangement joins TRBV19 to TRBJ1-1; D might be TRBD1 (6 bases). The CDR3 has 15 residues. V lost 1 base and J lost 6, with 15 bases in between. The V gene's germline CDR1 is LNHDA and CDR2 SQIVND (reference sequence). The CDR3 region has the DNA TGTGCCAGTAGTATAGTTGACAGGTTCGATGCTGAAGCTTTCTTT. Amino acids: CASSIVDRFDAEAFF.

V and J are TRBV5-4 and TRBJ1-4; TRBD1 agrees at 7 bases. After removal of 6 bases from V and 3 bases from J, the junction contained 8 bases not matched to a gene. Germline V gene data show CDR1 as SGHNT and CDR2 as YYREEE (reference sequence). This CDR3 contains 15 residues. The CDR3 nucleotides read TGTGCCAGCAAGCAGGGGGGATCAGCTAATGAAAAACTGTTTTTT. The encoded protein is CASKQGGSANEKLFF. The variable domain in full, with the rest retrieved from reference TRBV5-4 and TRBJ1-4, is ETGVTQSPTHLIKTRGQQVTLRCSSQSGHNTVSWYQQALGQGPQFIFQYYREEENGRGNFPPRFSGLQFPNYSSELNVNALELDDSALYLCASKQGGSANEKLFFGSGTQLSVL.

Here the CDR3 reads CASSQDLGAGAYEQYF. CDR3 bases: TGCGCCAGCAGCCAAGATCTGGGAGCGGGAGCCTACGAGCAGTACTTC. J is TRBJ2-7 and V is TRBV4-1; 8 nucleotides agree with TRBD2. The CDR3 runs to 16 residues. J lost 2 bases, V lost 0 bases, and 6 bases had no gene match. Germline values: CDR1 MGHRA, CDR2 YSYEKL.

The chain couples TRBV6-5 to TRBJ1-1, with a weak D call TRBD1 (5 bases). Germline CDR1 MNHEY, CDR2 SVGAGI. This CDR3 region has 13 residues. The V end lost 7 bases, the J end lost 6 bases, and 15 bases lay between the germline ends. The CDR3 loop is CASTKGRGSEAFF. CDR3 DNA: TGTGCCAGCACCAAGGGGAGGGGCTCTGAAGCTTTCTTT.

The chain employs TRBV19 and TRBJ2-5; 12 nucleotides align to TRBD2. The CDR3 is 17 amino acids. Germline assignment: CDR1 LNHDA and CDR2 SQIVND (reference sequence). V gave up 3 bases and J gave up 2 bases; unmatched junction bases: 7. The CDR3 coding sequence is TGTGCCAGTAGTATCCGACTAGCGGGAGCCGGGCAAGAGACCCAGTACTTC. It is translated as CASSIRLAGAGQETQYF.

V is TRBV19 and J is TRBJ1-2; unclear D gene. This CDR3 contains 15 residues. V was trimmed by 5 bases and J by 2 bases, leaving 15 bases between them. Germline CDR1 reads LNHDA; CDR2 reads SQIVND (reference sequence). In DNA, the CDR3 is TGTGCCAGTAGTCCTGAGCGGCCGCCCAACTATGGCTACACCTTC. Translating gives CASSPERPPNYGYTF.